This TCR beta chain originates from a study of shared clonotypes between healthy human individuals. Germline lookup yields CDR1 SNHLY and CDR2 FYNNEI. V lost 2 bases and J 4 bases, leaving 11 bases between the germline ends. The CDR3 is 14 residues long. Only CD45RO-negative cells positively selected for CCR7 counted as naive CD8 cells, so terminally differentiated effector memory CD45RA+ cells were excluded. Per sorted-subset replicate PCR, input was 200 to 250 ng DNA, representing around 28,000 T cell genomes. The data were produced by immunoSEQ multiplex PCR, yet TCRdb's version contains in-frame clones alone and is incomplete. The table records around 1.9 million clones, roughly 91% of them present only once.

The sequence came from a man between 18 and 29 years old in good health. Some clones in this sample may be carry-over from other donors' samples. The sequenced material came from naive CD8+ T cells from PBMCs. J is TRBJ1-1 and V is TRBV2; D is ambiguous. Here the CDR3 DNA reads TGTGCCAGCAGTGAATGGTCGCTGGGCACTGAAGCTTTCTTT. The encoded protein is CASSEWSLGTEAFF.